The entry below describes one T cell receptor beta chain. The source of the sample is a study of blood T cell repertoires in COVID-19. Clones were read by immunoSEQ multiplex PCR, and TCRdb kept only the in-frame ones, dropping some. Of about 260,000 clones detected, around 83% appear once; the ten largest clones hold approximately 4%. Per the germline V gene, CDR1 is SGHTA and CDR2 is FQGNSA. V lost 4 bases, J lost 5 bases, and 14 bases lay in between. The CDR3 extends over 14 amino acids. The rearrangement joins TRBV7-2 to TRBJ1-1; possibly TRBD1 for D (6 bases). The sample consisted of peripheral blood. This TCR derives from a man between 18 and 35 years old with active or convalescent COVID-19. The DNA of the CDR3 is TGTGCCAGCAGCTCCGGACAGTATTCAACTGAAGCTTTCTTT. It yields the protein CASSSGQYSTEAFF.